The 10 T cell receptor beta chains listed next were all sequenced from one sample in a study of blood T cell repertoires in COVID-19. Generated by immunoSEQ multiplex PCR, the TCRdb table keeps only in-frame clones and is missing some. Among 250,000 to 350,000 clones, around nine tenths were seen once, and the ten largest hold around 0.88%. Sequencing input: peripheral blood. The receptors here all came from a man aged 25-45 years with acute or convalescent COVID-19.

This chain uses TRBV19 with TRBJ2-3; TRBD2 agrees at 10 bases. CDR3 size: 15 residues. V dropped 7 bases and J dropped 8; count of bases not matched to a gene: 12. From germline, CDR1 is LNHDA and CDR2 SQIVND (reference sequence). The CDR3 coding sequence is TGTGCCAGTACCCCGTCTAGCGGGAGAAAGGGTACGCAGTATTTT. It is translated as CASTPSSGRKGTQYF. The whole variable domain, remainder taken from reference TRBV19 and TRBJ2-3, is DGGITQSPKYLFRKEGQNVTLSCEQNLNHDAMYWYRQDPGQGLRLIYYSQIVNDFQKGDIAEGYSVSREKKESFPLTVTSAQKNPTAFYLCASTPSSGRKGTQYFGPGTRLTVL.

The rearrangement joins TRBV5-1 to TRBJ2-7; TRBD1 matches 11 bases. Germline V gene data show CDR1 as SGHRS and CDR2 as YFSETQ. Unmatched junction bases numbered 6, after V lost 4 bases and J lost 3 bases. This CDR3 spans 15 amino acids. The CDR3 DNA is TGCGCCAGCAGCCTTAGGACAGGGGGCTTCTACGAGCAGTACTTC. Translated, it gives CASSLRTGGFYEQYF.

DNA of the CDR3: TGTGCCAGCAGACAGGTTCCAAATTCACCCCTCCACTTT. Protein sequence: CASRQVPNSPLHF. The chain uses TRBV12-3 or TRBV12-4 and TRBJ1-6; D is possibly TRBD1 (5 bases). The CDR3 has 13 residues. Trimming removed 6 bases from V and 7 bases from J, with 10 bases in between.

This CDR3 reads CAWSYYSPLHF. CDR3 DNA: TGTGCCTGGTCTTACTATTCACCCCTCCACTTT. This chain uses TRBV30 with TRBJ1-6; D is unclear. The CDR3 is 11 amino acids. CDR1 is GTSNPN, CDR2 SVGIG, per germline (reference sequence). V shed 5 bases and J shed 8 bases, with 7 bases lying between them.

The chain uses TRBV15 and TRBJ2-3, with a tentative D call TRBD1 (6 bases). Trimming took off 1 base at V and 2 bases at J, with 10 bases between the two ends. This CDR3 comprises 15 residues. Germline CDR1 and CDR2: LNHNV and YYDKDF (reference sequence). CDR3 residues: CATSRANRDTDTQYF. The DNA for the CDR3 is TGTGCCACCAGCAGAGCAAACAGGGACACAGATACGCAGTATTTT. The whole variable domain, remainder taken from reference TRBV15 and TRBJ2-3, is DAMVIQNPRYQVTQFGKPVTLSCSQTLNHNVMYWYQQKSSQAPKLLFHYYDKDFNNEADTPDNFQSRRPNTSFCFLDIRSPGLGDTAMYLCATSRANRDTDTQYFGPGTRLTVL.

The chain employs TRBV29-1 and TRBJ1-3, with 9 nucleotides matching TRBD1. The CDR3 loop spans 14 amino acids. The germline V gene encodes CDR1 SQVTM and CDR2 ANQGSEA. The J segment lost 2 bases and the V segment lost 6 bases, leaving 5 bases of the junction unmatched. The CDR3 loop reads CSVEQGAPGNTIYF. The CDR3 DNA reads TGCAGCGTGGAACAGGGGGCGCCTGGAAACACCATATATTTT.

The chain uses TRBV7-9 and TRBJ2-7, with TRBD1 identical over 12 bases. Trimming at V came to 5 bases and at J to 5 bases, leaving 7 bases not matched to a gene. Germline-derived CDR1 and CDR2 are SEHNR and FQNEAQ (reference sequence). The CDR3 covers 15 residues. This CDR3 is CASSLRDRGRNEQYF. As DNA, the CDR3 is TGTGCCAGCAGCCTCCGGGACAGGGGGCGGAACGAGCAGTACTTC.

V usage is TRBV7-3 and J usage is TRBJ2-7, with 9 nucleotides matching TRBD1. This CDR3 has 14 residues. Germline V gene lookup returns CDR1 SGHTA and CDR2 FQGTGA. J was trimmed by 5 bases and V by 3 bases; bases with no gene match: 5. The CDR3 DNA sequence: TGTGCCAGCAGCTTGGGACAGGGTGTCCACGAGCAGTACTTC. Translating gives CASSLGQGVHEQYF.

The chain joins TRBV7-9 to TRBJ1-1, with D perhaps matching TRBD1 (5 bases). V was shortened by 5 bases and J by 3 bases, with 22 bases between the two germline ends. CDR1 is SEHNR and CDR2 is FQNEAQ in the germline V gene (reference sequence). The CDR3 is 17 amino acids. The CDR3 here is CASSLRGGGVGYTEAFF. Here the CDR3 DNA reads TGTGCCAGCAGCCTCCGGGGCGGCGGGGTGGGTTACACTGAAGCTTTCTTT. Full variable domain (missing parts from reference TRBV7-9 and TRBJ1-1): DTGVSQNPRHKITKRGQNVTFRCDPISEHNRLYWYRQTLGQGPEFLTYFQNEAQLEKSRLLSDRFSAERPKGSFSTLEIQRTEQGDSAMYLCASSLRGGGVGYTEAFFGQGTRLTVV.

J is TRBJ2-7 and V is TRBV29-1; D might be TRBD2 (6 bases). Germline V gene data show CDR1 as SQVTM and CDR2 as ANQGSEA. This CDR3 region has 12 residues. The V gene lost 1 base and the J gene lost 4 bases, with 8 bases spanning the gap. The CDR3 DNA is TGCAGCGTTGAAGGGAGCGGGTACGAGCAGTACTTC. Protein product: CSVEGSGYEQYF.